These T cell receptor beta chains were read from a single sample in a study of monozygotic twins with inflammatory bowel disease. TCRdb re-called the 5' RACE reads and gives one entry per CDR3 protein, without DNA. The sample spans about 350,000 distinct CDR3 sequences; the ten largest clones claim 2%. The specimen was blood. The receptors were sampled from a human donor with ulcerative colitis or Crohn's disease, or a healthy co-twin of an affected twin (not recorded which). The CDR3 runs from the conserved cysteine through the conserved F or W.

J,V,CDR3
TRBJ2-7,TRBV4-1,CASSKGVRSYEQYF
TRBJ2-3,TRBV27,CASSLSGSGTDTQYF
TRBJ2-2,TRBV4-1,CASSQDQKLTGELFF
TRBJ2-5,TRBV7-9,CASSLVYRGLRTQYF
TRBJ2-2,TRBV5-1,CASFRETTGELFF
TRBJ1-5,TRBV27,CASSPHPSASNQPQHF
TRBJ2-3,TRBV4-1,CASSQDRAADTQYF
TRBJ2-7,TRBV29-1,CSVVGGAEQYF
TRBJ2-3,TRBV7-8,CASSLLAGIETDTQYF
TRBJ2-3,TRBV10-2,CASTVGTGRDTQYF
TRBJ2-7,TRBV7-2,CASSLWVSYEQYF
TRBJ2-5,TRBV20-1,CSAGQDGETQYF
TRBJ2-1,TRBV3-1,CASSQSRGVNEQFF
TRBJ2-5,TRBV6-1,CASSESRGHQETQYF
TRBJ2-3,TRBV7-9,CASSLGRDTQYF
TRBJ2-7,TRBV11-2,CASRPVRETYLGSYEQYF
TRBJ2-7,TRBV27,CASSLRGTGAYEQYF
TRBJ1-6,TRBV28,CASSGRQGTNSPLHF
TRBJ2-2,TRBV18,CASSPRLDTGELFF
TRBJ2-5,TRBV2,CASSFLIGLETQYF
TRBJ1-5,TRBV28,CASSLNRRGRPQHF
TRBJ2-5,TRBV4-1,CASSQDSLGLAAQETQYF